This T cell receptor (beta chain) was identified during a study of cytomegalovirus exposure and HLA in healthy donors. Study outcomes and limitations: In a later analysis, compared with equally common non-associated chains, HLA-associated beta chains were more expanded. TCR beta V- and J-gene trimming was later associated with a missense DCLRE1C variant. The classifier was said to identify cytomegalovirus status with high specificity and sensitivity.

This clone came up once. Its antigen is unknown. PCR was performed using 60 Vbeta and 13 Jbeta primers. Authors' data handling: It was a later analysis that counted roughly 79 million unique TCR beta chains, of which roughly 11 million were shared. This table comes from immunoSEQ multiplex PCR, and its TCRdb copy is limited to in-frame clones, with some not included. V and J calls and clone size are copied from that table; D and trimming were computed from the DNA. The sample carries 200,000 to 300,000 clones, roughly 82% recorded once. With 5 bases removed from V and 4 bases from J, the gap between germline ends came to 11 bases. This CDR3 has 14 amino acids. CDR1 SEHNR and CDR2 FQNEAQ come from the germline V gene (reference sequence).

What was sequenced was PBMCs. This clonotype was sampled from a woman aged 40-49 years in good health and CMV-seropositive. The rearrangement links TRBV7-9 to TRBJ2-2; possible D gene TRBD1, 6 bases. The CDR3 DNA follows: TGTGCCAGCAGCCCAGGACAGTCCACCGGGGAGCTGTTTTTT. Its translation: CASSPGQSTGELFF.